These 20 T cell receptor beta chains were sequenced from one sample in a study of T cell repertoires in cytomegalovirus infection. These receptors' antigens are unknown. Using its own MiXCR run on the reads, TCRdb lists one record per CDR3 protein. The repertoire consists of around 230,000 distinct CDR3 sequences, with 30% to 45% occurring once and the leading ten covering more than 50%. The sample was CD8+ T cells from cultured PBMCs, taken from culture after CMV antigen stimulation. These receptors came from a human donor in good health (CMV status not recorded). Some clones in this sample may be carry-over from other donors' samples.

This clonotype is medium-sized within its sample. DNA of the CDR3: TGTGCCAGCAGTTTAGGGGGGACTTTTAAGGTGGGCACTGAAGCTTTCTTT. This translates into CASSLGGTFKVGTEAFF. This chain links TRBV12-3 or TRBV12-4 with TRBJ1-1, with a possible D match to TRBD1 (5 bases). The CDR3 is 17 residues long. Between the trimmed V and J ends, which lost 1 base and 4 bases, there was a span of 19 bases.

Only a few counts were recorded for this clonotype. The V call is TRBV19, the J call TRBJ2-7, with 13 bases identical to TRBD2. Trimming took 4 bases from V and 2 from J; bases not matched to a gene: 11. This CDR3 is built from 18 residues. CDR1 is LNHDA and CDR2 is SQIVND in the germline V gene (reference sequence). The CDR3 DNA follows: TGTGCCAGTAGTACAACCGGGACTAGCGGGGCGCGGACCTACGAGCAGTACTTC. It codes for CASSTTGTSGARTYEQYF.

The chain has TRBV28 and TRBJ2-7, with D possibly being TRBD1 (6 bases). Germline lookup yields CDR1 MDHEN and CDR2 SYDVKM. The V gene lost 2 bases and the J gene lost 0 bases, with 11 bases spanning the gap. The CDR3 totals 15 residues. The CDR3 reads CASSLIQGSSYEQYF. The CDR3, as DNA: TGTGCCAGCAGTTTAATTCAGGGGAGCTCCTACGAGCAGTACTTC.

On this clonotype itself: The germline gene is not matched at one end of the junction; a read error may be the cause. The V call is TRBV4-1, the J call TRBJ2-3, with TRBD2 identical over 12 bases. Germline-derived CDR1 and CDR2 are MGHRA and YSYEKL. This CDR3 has 17 residues. CDR3 sequence: CASSPGLAGTSTDTQYF. CDR3 nucleotide sequence: TGTGCCAGCAGCCCCGGACTAGCGGGGACTAGCACAGATACGCAGTATTTT.

This clonotype showed up just a few times. The chain is built from TRBV10-3 and TRBJ2-1; D is undetermined. In germline, CDR1 is ENHRY, CDR2 SYGVKD. Between the trimmed V and J ends, which lost 2 bases and 1 base, there was a span of 6 bases. The length of the CDR3 is 14 residues. CDR3 coding DNA: TGTGCCATCAGTGAGACAGCTTCCTACAATGAGCAGTTCTTC. This encodes CAISETASYNEQFF.

The genes are TRBV27 and TRBJ2-1; maybe TRBD1 (5 bases). V was cut by 6 bases and J by 5 bases, with 23 bases left in between. CDR1 MNHEY and CDR2 SMNVEV come from the germline V gene (reference sequence). The CDR3 has 17 amino acids. Here the CDR3 reads CASSPLDTGFEHNEQFF. Written as DNA, the CDR3 is TGTGCCAGCAGCCCCCTAGATACAGGATTTGAACACAATGAGCAGTTCTTC.

This clonotype has more than one count but fewer than ten. The chain carries TRBV7-3 and TRBJ2-1, with D unclear. Germline V gene data show CDR1 as SGHTA and CDR2 as FQGTGA. V shed 1 base and J shed 5 bases, with 12 bases lying between them. There are 15 residues in the CDR3. The chain's CDR3 is CASSLNPFENNEQFF. CDR3 DNA sequence: TGTGCCAGCAGCTTAAATCCATTCGAAAACAATGAGCAGTTCTTC.

The chain carries TRBV6-5 and TRBJ1-4, with D uncertain. The V end lost 0 bases, the J end lost 7 bases, and 12 bases lay between the germline ends. This CDR3 is 15 amino acids long. Germline-derived CDR1 and CDR2 are MNHEY and SVGAGI. CDR3 sequence reads: CASSYSWRIGEKLFF. The CDR3 DNA is TGTGCCAGCAGTTACTCATGGCGGATTGGTGAAAAACTGTTTTTT.

This clonotype was observed a few times. This chain connects TRBV24-1 to TRBJ2-2; no definite D call. The CDR3 length is 13 residues. Trimming shortened V by 6 bases and J by 2 bases, and 6 bases separated the two germline ends. CDR1 is KGHDR, CDR2 SFDVKD, per germline. The CDR3 DNA sequence: TGTGCCACCAGTTGGGATAACACCGGGGAGCTGTTTTTT. Translation: CATSWDNTGELFF.

This clonotype was seen at least ten times. The rearrangement uses TRBV19 and TRBJ2-1, with D hard to call. Germline values: CDR1 LNHDA, CDR2 SQIVND (reference sequence). Trimming took 3 bases from V and 4 from J, leaving 10 bases between them. This CDR3 is built from 14 residues. The CDR3 reads CASSITRSYNEQFF. The CDR3 DNA follows: TGTGCCAGTAGTATCACTCGCAGTTACAATGAGCAGTTCTTC.

The chain combines TRBV12-3 or TRBV12-4 with TRBJ1-5; D perhaps matches TRBD1 (6 bases). This CDR3 contains 15 residues. V lost 6 bases and J lost 5, with 17 bases in between. As DNA, the CDR3 is TGTGCCAGCAGCCCCCGAGGGGGACCCCATCAGCCCCAGCATTTT. Translating it yields CASSPRGGPHQPQHF.

The gene calls are TRBV27 and TRBJ2-1; D perhaps matches TRBD2 (6 bases). Trimming removed 5 bases from V and 4 bases from J, with 12 bases in between. CDR3 length: 14 residues. Germline loops: CDR1 MNHEY, CDR2 SMNVEV (reference sequence). CDR3 loop: CASSPILAYNEQFF. CDR3 DNA sequence: TGTGCCAGCAGTCCAATTCTAGCGTACAATGAGCAGTTCTTC.

The sample holds one count of this clonotype. The chain recombines TRBV25-1 with TRBJ2-3, with D tentatively TRBD1 or TRBD2 (6 bases each). Germline V gene data show CDR1 as MGHDK and CDR2 as SYGVNS. This CDR3 has 12 amino acids. The V gene lost 6 bases and the J gene lost 9 bases, with 13 bases spanning the gap. The CDR3 spells CASSPTRGTQYF. CDR3 coding DNA: TGTGCCAGCAGCCCGACTAGGGGGACGCAGTATTTT.

The chain is built from TRBV27 and TRBJ1-1, with D hard to call. This CDR3 comprises 15 residues. V lost 6 bases, J lost 0 bases, and 14 bases lay in between. Germline assignment: CDR1 MNHEY and CDR2 SMNVEV (reference sequence). Here the CDR3 DNA reads TGTGCCAGCAGCCCGGAGACTTACGTGAACACTGAAGCTTTCTTT. This encodes CASSPETYVNTEAFF.

This clonotype was seen only a few times. The J gene is TRBJ2-7, the V gene TRBV6-5, with TRBD2 identical over 10 bases. With V trimmed by 4 bases and J by 2 bases, 5 bases remained unmatched. CDR3 length: 15 amino acids. CDR1 is MNHEY, CDR2 SVGAGI, per germline. In nucleotides, the CDR3 is TGTGCCAGCAGTTCCCGGACTAGCGGCACCTACGAGCAGTACTTC. Translation: CASSSRTSGTYEQYF.

The chain is built from TRBV27 and TRBJ2-7, with D unresolved. The CDR3 is made up of 15 amino acids. Germline V gene sequence: CDR1 MNHEY, CDR2 SMNVEV (reference sequence). Between the trimmed V and J ends, which lost 2 bases and 5 bases, there was a span of 16 bases. CDR3 DNA: TGTGCCAGCAGTTTAAAAGCCGACCTTTCCCACGAGCAGTACTTC. Protein sequence: CASSLKADLSHEQYF.

This clonotype was counted only a few times. The chain has TRBV28 and TRBJ2-3; TRBD2 agrees at 12 bases. CDR3 length: 15 amino acids. Trimming took 4 bases from V and 3 from J; bases not matched to a gene: 2. Germline-derived CDR1 and CDR2 are MDHEN and SYDVKM. Here the CDR3 DNA reads TGTGCCAGCAGTTCAGGACTAGCGGGGACAGATACGCAGTATTTT. Translated, it gives CASSSGLAGTDTQYF.

This clonotype was seen a few times. The chain joins TRBV4-2 to TRBJ2-1; TRBD2 matches at 7 bases. Germline trimming cut 5 bases from V and 6 bases from J; bases unmatched to any gene: 16. Germline CDR1 reads LGHNA; CDR2 reads YNFKEQ. The CDR3 has 17 amino acids. DNA for the CDR3: TGTGCCAGCAGCAAGCCCTTCCGGGACTATCCTCCCAATGAGCAGTTCTTC. It is translated as CASSKPFRDYPPNEQFF.

This clonotype was seen only a few times. The V call is TRBV7-9, the J call TRBJ2-1; D call uncertain. In germline, CDR1 is SEHNR, CDR2 FQNEAQ (reference sequence). With 6 bases removed from V and 6 bases from J, the gap between germline ends came to 9 bases. This CDR3 has 12 residues. The CDR3: CASRLPGNEQFF. The CDR3, as DNA: TGTGCCAGCAGACTACCAGGCAATGAGCAGTTCTTC.

This clonotype appeared many times. The chain carries TRBV7-8 and TRBJ2-3; 16 bases align to TRBD2. In germline, CDR1 is SGHVS, CDR2 FQNEAQ. The CDR3 extends over 17 amino acids. The ends lost 0 bases at V and 6 bases at J; junction bases unmatched: 3. CDR3 sequence reads: CASSLAPGLAGGDTQYF. The CDR3 DNA reads TGTGCCAGCAGCTTAGCGCCGGGACTAGCGGGAGGGGATACGCAGTATTTT.